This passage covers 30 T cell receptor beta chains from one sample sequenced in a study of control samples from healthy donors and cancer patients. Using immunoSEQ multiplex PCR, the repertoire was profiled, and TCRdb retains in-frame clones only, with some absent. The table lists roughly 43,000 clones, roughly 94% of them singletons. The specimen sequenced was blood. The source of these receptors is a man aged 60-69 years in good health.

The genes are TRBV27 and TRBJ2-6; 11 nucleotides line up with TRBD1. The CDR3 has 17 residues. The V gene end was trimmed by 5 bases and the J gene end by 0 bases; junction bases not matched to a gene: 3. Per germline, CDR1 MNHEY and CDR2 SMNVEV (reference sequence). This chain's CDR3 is CASSRDRGYSGANVLTF. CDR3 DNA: TGTGCCAGCAGTCGGGACAGGGGGTACTCTGGGGCCAACGTCCTGACTTTC.

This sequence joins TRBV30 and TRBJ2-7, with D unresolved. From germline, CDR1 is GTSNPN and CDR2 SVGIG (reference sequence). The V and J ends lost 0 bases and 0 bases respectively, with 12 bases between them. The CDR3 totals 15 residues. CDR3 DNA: TGTGCCTGGAGTGTAGGAACACTTAACTCCTACGAGCAGTACTTC. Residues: CAWSVGTLNSYEQYF.

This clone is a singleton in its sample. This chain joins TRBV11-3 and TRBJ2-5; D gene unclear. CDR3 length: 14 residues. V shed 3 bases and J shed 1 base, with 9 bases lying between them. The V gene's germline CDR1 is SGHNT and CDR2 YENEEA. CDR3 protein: CASSLWQTQETQYF. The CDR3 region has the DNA TGTGCCAGCAGCTTGTGGCAGACCCAAGAGACCCAGTACTTC.

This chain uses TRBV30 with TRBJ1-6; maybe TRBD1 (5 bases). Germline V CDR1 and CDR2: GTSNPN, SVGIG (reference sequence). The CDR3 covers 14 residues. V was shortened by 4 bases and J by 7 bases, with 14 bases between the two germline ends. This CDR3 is CAWNEGMRNSPLHF. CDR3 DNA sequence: TGTGCCTGGAACGAGGGGATGAGAAATTCACCCCTCCACTTT.

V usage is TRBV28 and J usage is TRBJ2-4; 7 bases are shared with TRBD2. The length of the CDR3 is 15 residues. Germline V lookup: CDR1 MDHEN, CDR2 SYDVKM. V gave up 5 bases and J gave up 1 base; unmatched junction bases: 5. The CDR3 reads CASSRGGEAKNIQYF. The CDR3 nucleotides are TGTGCCAGCAGTCGTGGGGGGGAGGCCAAAAACATTCAGTACTTC. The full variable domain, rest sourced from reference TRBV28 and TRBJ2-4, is DVKVTQSSRYLVKRTGEKVFLECVQDMDHENMFWYRQDPGLGLRLIYFSYDVKMKEKGDIPEGYSVSREKKERFSLILESASTNQTSMYLCASSRGGEAKNIQYFGAGTRLSVL.

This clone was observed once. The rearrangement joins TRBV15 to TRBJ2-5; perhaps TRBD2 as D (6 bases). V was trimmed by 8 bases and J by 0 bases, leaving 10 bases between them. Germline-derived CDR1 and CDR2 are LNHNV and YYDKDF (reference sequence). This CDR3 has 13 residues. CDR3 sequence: CATRGGYQETQYF. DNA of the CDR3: TGTGCCACCCGAGGAGGGTACCAAGAGACCCAGTACTTC.

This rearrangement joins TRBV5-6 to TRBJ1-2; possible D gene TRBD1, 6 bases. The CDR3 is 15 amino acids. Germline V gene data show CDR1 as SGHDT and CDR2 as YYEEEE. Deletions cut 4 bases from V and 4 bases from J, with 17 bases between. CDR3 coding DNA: TGTGCCAGCAGCCCCCCCGGAACAGGGAGCTATGGCTACACCTTC. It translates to CASSPPGTGSYGYTF.

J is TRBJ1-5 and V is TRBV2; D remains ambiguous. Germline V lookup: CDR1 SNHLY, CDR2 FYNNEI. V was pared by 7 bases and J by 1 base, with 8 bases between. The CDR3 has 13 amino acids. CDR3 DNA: TGTGCCAGCAAAGGCAGGAGCAATCAGCCCCAGCATTTT. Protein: CASKGRSNQPQHF.

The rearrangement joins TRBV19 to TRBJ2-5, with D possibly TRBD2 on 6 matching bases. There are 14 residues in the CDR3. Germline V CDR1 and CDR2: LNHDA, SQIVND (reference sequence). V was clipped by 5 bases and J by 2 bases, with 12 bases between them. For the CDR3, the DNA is TGTGCCAGTAGTCCGGGGACTGCTCAAGAGACCCAGTACTTC. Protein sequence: CASSPGTAQETQYF.

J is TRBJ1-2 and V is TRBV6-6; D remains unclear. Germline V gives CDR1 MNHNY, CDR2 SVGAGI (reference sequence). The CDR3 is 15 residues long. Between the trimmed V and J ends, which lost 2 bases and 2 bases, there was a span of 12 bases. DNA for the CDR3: TGTGCCAGCAGTTACCCCTCGGGCGAAAACTATGGCTACACCTTC. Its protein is CASSYPSGENYGYTF.

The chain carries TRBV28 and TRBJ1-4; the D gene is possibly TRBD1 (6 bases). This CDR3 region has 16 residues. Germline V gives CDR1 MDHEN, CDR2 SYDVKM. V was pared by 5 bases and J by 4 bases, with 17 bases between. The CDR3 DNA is TGTGCCAGCAGTGCCCCATTACAGGGCCTTAATGAAAAACTGTTTTTT. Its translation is CASSAPLQGLNEKLFF.

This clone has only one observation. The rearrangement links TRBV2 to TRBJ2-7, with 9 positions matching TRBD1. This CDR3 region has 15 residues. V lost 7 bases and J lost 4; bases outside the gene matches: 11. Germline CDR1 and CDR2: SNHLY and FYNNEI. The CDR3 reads CASIKIPGQGYEQYF. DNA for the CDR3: TGTGCCAGCATCAAAATTCCGGGACAGGGATACGAGCAGTACTTC.

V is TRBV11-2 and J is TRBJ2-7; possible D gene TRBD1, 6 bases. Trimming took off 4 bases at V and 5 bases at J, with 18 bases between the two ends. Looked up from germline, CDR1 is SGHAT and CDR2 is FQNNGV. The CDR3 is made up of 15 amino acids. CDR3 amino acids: CASSSGTILIHEQYF. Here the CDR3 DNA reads TGTGCCAGCAGCTCCGGGACAATTTTAATCCACGAGCAGTACTTC.

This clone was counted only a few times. CDR3 DNA sequence: TGCAGCGTAAACCAGGACACCATATATTTT. This gives the protein CSVNQDTIYF. The V and J genes are TRBV29-1 and TRBJ1-3; the D is unclear. CDR1 and CDR2 (germline): SQVTM, ANQGSEA. V shed 6 bases and J shed 8 bases, with 8 bases lying between them. This CDR3 is 10 amino acids long. Looking up the rest from reference TRBV29-1 and TRBJ1-3 gives the full variable domain: SAVISQKPSRDICQRGTSLTIQCQVDSQVTMMFWYRQQPGQSLTLIATANQGSEATYESGFVIDKFPISRPNLTFSTLTVSNMSPEDSSIYLCSVNQDTIYFGEGSWLTVV.

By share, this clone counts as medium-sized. Here the CDR3 DNA reads TGTGCCAGCACCCTTGGACGGTACGAGCAGTACTTC. Translating it yields CASTLGRYEQYF. This sequence joins TRBV12-3 or TRBV12-4 and TRBJ2-7; D is ambiguous. The ends were cut back, 7 bases at V and 4 bases at J, with 11 bases in the middle. The CDR3 runs to 12 residues.

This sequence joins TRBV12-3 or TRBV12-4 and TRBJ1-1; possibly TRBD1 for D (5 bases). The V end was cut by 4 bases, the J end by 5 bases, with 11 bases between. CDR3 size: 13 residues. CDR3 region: CASSSGFGTEAFF. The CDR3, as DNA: TGTGCCAGCAGTTCAGGGTTTGGAACTGAAGCTTTCTTT.

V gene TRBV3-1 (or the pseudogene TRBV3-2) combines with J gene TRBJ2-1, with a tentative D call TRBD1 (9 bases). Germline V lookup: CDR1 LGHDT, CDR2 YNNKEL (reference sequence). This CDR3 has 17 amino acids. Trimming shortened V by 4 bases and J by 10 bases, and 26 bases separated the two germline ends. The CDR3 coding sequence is TGTGCCAGCAGCCGCGGGGGGTTGGGGACAGGGACTTACGAGCAGTTCTTC. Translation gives CASSRGGLGTGTYEQFF.

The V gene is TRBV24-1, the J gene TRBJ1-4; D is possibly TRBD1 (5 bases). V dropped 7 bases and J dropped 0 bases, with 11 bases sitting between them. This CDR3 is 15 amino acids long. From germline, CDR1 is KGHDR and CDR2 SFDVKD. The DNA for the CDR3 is TGTGCCACCAGAGGGGAGACAGCAACTAATGAAAAACTGTTTTTT. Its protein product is CATRGETATNEKLFF.

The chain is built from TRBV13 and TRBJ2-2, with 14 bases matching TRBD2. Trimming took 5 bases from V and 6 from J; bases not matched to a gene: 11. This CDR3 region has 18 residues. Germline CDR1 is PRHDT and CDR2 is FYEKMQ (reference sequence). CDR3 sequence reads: CASSPGLAGEMAAGELFF. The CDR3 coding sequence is TGTGCCAGCAGCCCGGGACTAGCGGGAGAAATGGCCGCCGGGGAGCTGTTTTTT.

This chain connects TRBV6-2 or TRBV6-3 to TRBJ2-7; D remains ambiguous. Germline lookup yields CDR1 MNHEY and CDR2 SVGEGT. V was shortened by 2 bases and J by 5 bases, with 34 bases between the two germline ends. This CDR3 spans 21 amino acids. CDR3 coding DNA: TGTGCCAGCAGTTACACGGATAAGGGCATCCGAATTCCGGATGTACTCCACGAGCAGTACTTC. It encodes CASSYTDKGIRIPDVLHEQYF.

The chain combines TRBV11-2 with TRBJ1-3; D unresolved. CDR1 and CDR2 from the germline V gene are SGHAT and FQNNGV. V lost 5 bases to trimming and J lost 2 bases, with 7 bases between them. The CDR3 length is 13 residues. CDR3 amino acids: CASSPSTGNTIYF. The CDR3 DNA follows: TGTGCCAGCAGCCCATCTACTGGAAACACCATATATTTT. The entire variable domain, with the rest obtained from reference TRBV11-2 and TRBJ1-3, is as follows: EAGVAQSPRYKIIEKRQSVAFWCNPISGHATLYWYQQILGQGPKLLIQFQNNGVVDDSQLPKDRFSAERLKGVDSTLKIQPAKLEDSAVYLCASSPSTGNTIYFGEGSWLTVV.

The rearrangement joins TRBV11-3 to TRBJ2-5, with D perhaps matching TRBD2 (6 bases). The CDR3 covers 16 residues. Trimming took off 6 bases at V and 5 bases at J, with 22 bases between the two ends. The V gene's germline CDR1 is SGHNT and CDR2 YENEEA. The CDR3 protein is CASSSPWDGGSETQYF. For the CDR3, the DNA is TGTGCCAGCAGTTCACCCTGGGACGGGGGTTCTGAGACCCAGTACTTC.

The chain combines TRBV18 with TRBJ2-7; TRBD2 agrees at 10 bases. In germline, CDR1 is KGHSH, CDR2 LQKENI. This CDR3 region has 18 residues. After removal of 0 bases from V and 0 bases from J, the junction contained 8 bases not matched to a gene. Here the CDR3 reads CASSPPLSGRYVSYEQYF. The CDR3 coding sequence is TGTGCCAGCTCACCACCGCTTAGCGGGAGGTACGTCTCCTACGAGCAGTACTTC.

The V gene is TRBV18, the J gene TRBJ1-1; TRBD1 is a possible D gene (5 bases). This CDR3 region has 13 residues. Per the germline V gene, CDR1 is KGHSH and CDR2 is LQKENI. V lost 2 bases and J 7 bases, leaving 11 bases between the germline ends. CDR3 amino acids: CASSPGQGDEAFF. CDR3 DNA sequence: TGTGCCAGCTCACCAGGGCAGGGCGATGAAGCTTTCTTT.

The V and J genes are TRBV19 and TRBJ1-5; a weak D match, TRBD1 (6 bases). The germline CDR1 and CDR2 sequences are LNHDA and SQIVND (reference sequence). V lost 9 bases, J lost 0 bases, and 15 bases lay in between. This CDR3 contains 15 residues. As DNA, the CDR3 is TGTGCCAGCGGCCTGGGACACCATAGCAATCAGCCCCAGCATTTT. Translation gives CASGLGHHSNQPQHF.

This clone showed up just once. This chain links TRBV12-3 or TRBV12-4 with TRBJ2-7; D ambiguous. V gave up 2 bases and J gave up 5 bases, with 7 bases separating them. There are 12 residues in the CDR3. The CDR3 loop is CASSLIRHEQYF. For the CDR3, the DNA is TGTGCCAGCAGTTTAATTAGGCACGAGCAGTACTTC.

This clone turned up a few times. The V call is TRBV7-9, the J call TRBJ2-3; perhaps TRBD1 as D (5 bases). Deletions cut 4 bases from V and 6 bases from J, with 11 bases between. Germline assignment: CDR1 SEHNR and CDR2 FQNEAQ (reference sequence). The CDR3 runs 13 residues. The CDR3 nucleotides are TGTGCCAGCAGCTACAGGTTGGGTGATACGCAGTATTTT. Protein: CASSYRLGDTQYF.

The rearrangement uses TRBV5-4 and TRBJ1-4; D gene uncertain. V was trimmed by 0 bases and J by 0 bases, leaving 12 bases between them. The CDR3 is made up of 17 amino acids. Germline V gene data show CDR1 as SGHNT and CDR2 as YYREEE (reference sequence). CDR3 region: CASSLGGPSATNEKLFF. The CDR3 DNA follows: TGTGCCAGCAGCTTGGGTGGACCGTCTGCAACTAATGAAAAACTGTTTTTT.

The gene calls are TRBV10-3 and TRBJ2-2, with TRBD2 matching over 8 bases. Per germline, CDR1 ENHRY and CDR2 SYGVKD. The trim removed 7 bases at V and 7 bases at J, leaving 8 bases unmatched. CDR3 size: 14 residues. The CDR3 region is CAITNREGRGELFF. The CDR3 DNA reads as TGTGCCATCACTAACCGGGAGGGCCGCGGGGAGCTGTTTTTT.

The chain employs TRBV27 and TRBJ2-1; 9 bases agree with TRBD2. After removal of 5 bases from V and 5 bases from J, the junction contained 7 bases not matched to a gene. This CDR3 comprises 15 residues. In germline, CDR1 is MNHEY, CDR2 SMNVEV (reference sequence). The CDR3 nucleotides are TGTGCCAGCAGTCCGTTAGCGGGAGTTCACAATGAGCAGTTCTTC. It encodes CASSPLAGVHNEQFF.